This TCR beta chain comes out of a study of OX40 agonist ivuxolimab in advanced cancers. Clones were sequenced by immunoSEQ multiplex PCR, and TCRdb holds only the in-frame ones, with some missing. The table includes over 70,000 clones, more than 80% detected once. Germline values: CDR1 KGHSH, CDR2 LQKENI. V gave up 2 bases and J gave up 7 bases; unmatched junction bases: 2. CDR3 size: 14 residues. The rearrangement links TRBV18 to TRBJ2-7, with 13 bases lining up with TRBD2. This clonotype was sampled from an adult with an advanced solid tumor such as melanoma, head and neck, liver or kidney cancer. Here the sequenced sample was CD4+ or CD8+ T cells sorted from blood, taken in a trial of the OX40 agonist ivuxolimab. The CDR3 sequence is CASSPTSGRAEQYF. DNA for the CDR3: TGTGCCAGCTCACCAACTAGCGGGAGGGCAGAGCAGTACTTC.